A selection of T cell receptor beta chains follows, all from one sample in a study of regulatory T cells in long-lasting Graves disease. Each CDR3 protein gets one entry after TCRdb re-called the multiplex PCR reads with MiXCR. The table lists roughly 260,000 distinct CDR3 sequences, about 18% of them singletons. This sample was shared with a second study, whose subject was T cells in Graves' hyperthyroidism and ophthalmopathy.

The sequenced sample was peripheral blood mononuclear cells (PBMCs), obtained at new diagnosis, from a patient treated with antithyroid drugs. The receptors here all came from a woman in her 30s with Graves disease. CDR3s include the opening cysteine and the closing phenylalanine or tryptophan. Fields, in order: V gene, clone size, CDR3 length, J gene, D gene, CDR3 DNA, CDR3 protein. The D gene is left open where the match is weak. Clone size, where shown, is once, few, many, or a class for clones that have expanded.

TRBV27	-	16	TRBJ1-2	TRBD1	TGTGCCAGCAGTTCCACCCGGGACAGCCAGAACTATGGCTACACCTTC	CASSSTRDSQNYGYTF
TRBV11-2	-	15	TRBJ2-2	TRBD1	TGTGCCAGCAGCTCCGGACAGGACGTCACCGGGGAGCCGTTTTTT	CASSSGQDVTGEPFF
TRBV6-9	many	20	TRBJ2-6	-	TGTGCCAGCAGTTACCCTATGGACAGTCGAAGTCGATCTGGGGCCAACGTCCTGACTTTC	CASSYPMDSRSRSGANVLTF
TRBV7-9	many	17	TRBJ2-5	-	TGTGCCAGCAGCTTAGGACACGGCCGAATCGGTCTGGAGACCCAGTACTTC	CASSLGHGRIGLETQYF
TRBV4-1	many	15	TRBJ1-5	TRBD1	TGCGCCAGCAGCCCAGGACAGGGCGCCAATCAGCCCCAGCATTTT	CASSPGQGANQPQHF
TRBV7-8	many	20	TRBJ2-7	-	TGTGCCAGCAGCTTAGAGGGGGTGGGTCGCCGGGACTACACTTCCTACGAGCAGTACTTC	CASSLEGVGRRDYTSYEQYF
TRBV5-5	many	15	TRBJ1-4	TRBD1	TGTGCCAGCCAAACAGGGGCTGCAACTAATGAAAAACTGTTTTTT	CASQTGAATNEKLFF
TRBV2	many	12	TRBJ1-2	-	TGTGCCAGCAGTGAGGGTAACTATGGCTACACCTTC	CASSEGNYGYTF
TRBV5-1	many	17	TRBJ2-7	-	TGCGCCAGCAGGTCAAGTCGAGACGGAAAAAAGACCTACGAGCAGTACTTC	CASRSSRDGKKTYEQYF
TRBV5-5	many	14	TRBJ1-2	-	TGTGCCAGCAGCCGGGATCTGGGGGTGAGGGGCTACACCTTC	CASSRDLGVRGYTF
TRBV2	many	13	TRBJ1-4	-	TGTGCCAGCAGTGAAGATGGTAATGAAAAACTGTTTTTT	CASSEDGNEKLFF
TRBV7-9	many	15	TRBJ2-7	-	TGTGCCAGCAGCCTAGAAGCCTTGGACTCCTACGAGCAGTACTTC	CASSLEALDSYEQYF
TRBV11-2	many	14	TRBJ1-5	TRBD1	TGTGCCAGCAGCCTTACAGGGGGCCAACAGCCCCAGCATTTT	CASSLTGGQQPQHF
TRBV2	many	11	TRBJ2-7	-	TGTGCCAGCGGCCAAAGCTCCCGGCAGTACTTC	CASGQSSRQYF
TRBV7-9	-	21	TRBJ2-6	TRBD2	TGTGCCAGCAGCGGCAAGGAGTTCGGGGGAGGGCCACAATCTGGGGCCAACGTCCTGACTTTC	CASSGKEFGGGPQSGANVLTF
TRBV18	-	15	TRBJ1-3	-	TGTGCCAGCTCACCAAAGGAGAAGCCGGGGGACACCATATATTTT	CASSPKEKPGDTIYF
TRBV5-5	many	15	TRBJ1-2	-	TGCGCCAGCAGCTTAAATCTGGGGGGTTCGTATGGCTACACCTTC	CASSLNLGGSYGYTF
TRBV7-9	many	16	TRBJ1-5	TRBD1	TGTGCCAGCAGCCGAAGCGGACAGGGGGGGCATCAGCCCCAGCATTTT	CASSRSGQGGHQPQHF
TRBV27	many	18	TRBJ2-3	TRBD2	TGTGCCAGCAGCCCGACGAGACTAGCGGGGACGTACACAGATACGCAGTATTTT	CASSPTRLAGTYTDTQYF
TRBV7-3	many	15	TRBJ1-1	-	TGTGCCAGCAGCCCAGGGGCAGGGGTGAACACTGAAGCTTTCTTT	CASSPGAGVNTEAFF
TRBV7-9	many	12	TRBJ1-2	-	TGTGCCAGCAGCTTAGAATTGGATGGCTACACCTTC	CASSLELDGYTF
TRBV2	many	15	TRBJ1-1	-	TGTGCCAGCAGTCCTACGGCAGGGGCGAGCACTGAAGCTTTCTTT	CASSPTAGASTEAFF